This T cell receptor beta chain was captured by sequencing in a study of T cell changes during pregnancy in multiple sclerosis. V shed 3 bases, J shed 3 bases, and the junction held 7 bases outside the gene matches. There are 16 residues in the CDR3. Germline lookup yields CDR1 SEHNR and CDR2 FQNEAQ (reference sequence). Assay used: immunoSEQ multiplex PCR; TCRdb lists only in-frame clones, some missing. Found here are about 83,000 clones, about 90% of them singletons; the top ten hold 3.5% to 4%. The source is a female donor in good health, serving as a control in a pregnancy study. Some clones in this sample may be carry-over from other donors' samples. The sample consisted of PBMCs, taken in the first trimester of pregnancy. This rearrangement joins TRBV7-9 to TRBJ1-3; 8 bases agree with TRBD1. In DNA form, the CDR3 reads TGTGCCAGCAGCTTCACAGGGGGGGCGAGTGGAAACACCATATATTTT. Translation gives CASSFTGGASGNTIYF.